This TCR beta chain was profiled in a study of identical twins. Note on this clonotype: The antigen is not known.

This CDR3 is 16 amino acids long. The V segment lost 4 bases and the J segment 9 bases; nucleotides outside the gene matches: 11. From germline, CDR1 is SGHDN and CDR2 FVKESK. In TCRdb, the 5' RACE reads were re-called with MiXCR into one record per CDR3 protein. The sample lists around 1.7 million distinct CDR3 sequences, around 29% occurring once. Study conclusions and caveats: Weaker excess twin sharing was observed in beta out-of-frame sequences. Conclusions relied on cross-sectional statistical analysis, not following the same donors. Invariant MAIT and iNKT cells are populations that could partly confound zero-insertion analyses. For out-of-frame alpha sequences shared by twins, low generation probability was in excess.

The chain joins TRBV14 to TRBJ2-1; 11 nucleotides align to TRBD2. This TCR was sampled from a newborn girl in good health. The sample consisted of cord blood. Here the CDR3 reads CASSLRYIAGGGEQFF. CDR3 sequence (DNA): TGTGCCAGCAGCCTAAGATACATAGCGGGAGGGGGTGAGCAGTTCTTC.